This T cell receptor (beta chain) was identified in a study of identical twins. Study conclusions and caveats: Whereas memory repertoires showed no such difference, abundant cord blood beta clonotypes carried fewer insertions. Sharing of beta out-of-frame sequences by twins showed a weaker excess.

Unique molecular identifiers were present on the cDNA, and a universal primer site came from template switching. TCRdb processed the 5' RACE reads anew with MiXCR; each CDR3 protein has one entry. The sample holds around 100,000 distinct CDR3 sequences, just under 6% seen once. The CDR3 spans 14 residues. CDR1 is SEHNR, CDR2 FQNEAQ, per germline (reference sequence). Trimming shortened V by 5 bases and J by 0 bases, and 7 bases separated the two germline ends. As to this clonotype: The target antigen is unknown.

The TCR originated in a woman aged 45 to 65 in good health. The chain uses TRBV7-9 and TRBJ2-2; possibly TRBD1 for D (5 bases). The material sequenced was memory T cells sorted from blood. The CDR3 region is CASSEQANTGELFF. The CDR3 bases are TGTGCCAGCAGCGAACAGGCGAACACCGGGGAGCTGTTTTTT.